Following are 25 T cell receptor beta chains from one sample sequenced in a study of T cells and copy number aberrations in small-cell lung cancer. The assay was immunoSEQ multiplex PCR, and TCRdb's table has in-frame clones only and misses some. Among approximately 6,600 clones listed, 76% were seen once. Sequencing was done on a sample of normal tissue next to the tumor. The receptors were sampled from a woman aged 65 to 85 with small cell lung cancer. Some clones in this sample may be carry-over from other donors' samples.

V and J are TRBV6-1 and TRBJ2-2; 11 bases line up with TRBD2. The germline CDR1 and CDR2 sequences are MNHNS and SASEGT. The CDR3 spans 15 residues. V lost 8 bases, J lost 7 bases, and 9 bases stayed unmatched. The chain's CDR3 is CASSLSGRAVGELFF. The CDR3 DNA reads as TGTGCCAGCTCTCTTAGCGGGAGGGCCGTCGGGGAGCTGTTTTTT.

Relative to its sample, this clone is large. This rearrangement joins TRBV27 to TRBJ2-5; unclear D gene. V lost 6 bases, J lost 0 bases, and 14 bases lay in between. This CDR3 region has 15 residues. From germline, CDR1 is MNHEY and CDR2 SMNVEV (reference sequence). DNA of the CDR3: TGTGCCAGCAGCCTGAGGCTACACCACCAAGAGACCCAGTACTTC. It codes for CASSLRLHHQETQYF.

The V and J genes are TRBV5-1 and TRBJ2-4; D is undetermined. The CDR3 is made up of 15 amino acids. V was pared by 1 base and J by 3 bases, with 11 bases between. Per germline, CDR1 SGHRS and CDR2 YFSETQ. CDR3 bases: TGCGCCAGCAGCTTGAACACAGTGAGCAAAAACATTCAGTACTTC. Protein: CASSLNTVSKNIQYF.

On this clone: The junction does not match germline at one end; this may be a read error. The chain is built from TRBV28 and TRBJ1-2; no definite D call. The germline V gene encodes CDR1 MDHEN and CDR2 SYDVKM. This CDR3 spans 13 amino acids. Here the CDR3 reads CASRPLGNYGYTF. The CDR3 nucleotides are TGTGCCAGCCGCCCGCTGGGCAACTATGGCTACACTTTC.

This clone has only one observation. The V and J genes are TRBV6-1 and TRBJ2-3; D possibly corresponds to TRBD2 (6 bases). Looked up from germline, CDR1 is MNHNS and CDR2 is SASEGT. Trimming left V 7 bases short and J 2 bases short, with 10 bases between. CDR3 length: 13 residues. CDR3 DNA sequence: TGTGCCAGCAATCGCGGGAACACAGATACGCAGTATTTT. Translation: CASNRGNTDTQYF.

This clone was found a few times. The J gene is TRBJ2-1, the V gene TRBV15; 8 positions match TRBD1. V lost 2 bases to trimming and J lost 5 bases; unmatched junction nucleotides: 5. The CDR3 extends over 15 amino acids. The germline V gene has CDR1 LNHNV and CDR2 YYDKDF (reference sequence). This chain's CDR3 is CATSRRDRRNNEQFF. DNA for the CDR3: TGTGCCACCAGCAGACGGGACAGGCGGAACAATGAGCAGTTCTTC.

This clone was counted a single time. The chain uses TRBV19 and TRBJ2-4; no clear D gene. The germline gives CDR1 LNHDA, CDR2 SQIVND (reference sequence). CDR3 length: 14 amino acids. With 4 bases removed from V and 0 bases from J, the gap between germline ends came to 7 bases. DNA for the CDR3: TGTGCCAGTAGTACGTCGCAAGCCAAAAACATTCAGTACTTC. Protein product: CASSTSQAKNIQYF.

This clone was seen a single time. The genes are TRBV30 and TRBJ2-2; D unresolved. CDR1 is GTSNPN, CDR2 SVGIG, per germline (reference sequence). Trimming removed 6 bases from V and 7 bases from J, with 18 bases in between. The CDR3 has 14 amino acids. The CDR3 is CACKPPQFGGELFF. CDR3 DNA sequence: TGTGCCTGTAAGCCCCCCCAATTCGGCGGGGAGCTGTTTTTT. Full variable domain (missing parts from reference TRBV30 and TRBJ2-2): SQTIHQWPATLVQPVGSPLSLECTVEGTSNPNLYWYRQAAGRGLQLLFYSVGIGQISSEVPQNLSASRPQDRQFILSSKKLLLSDSGFYLCACKPPQFGGELFFGEGSRLTVL.

This clone was counted between two and nine times. The chain couples TRBV9 to TRBJ2-5, with TRBD1 identical over 8 bases. There are 15 residues in the CDR3. Trimming cost V 0 bases and J 2 bases; bases outside gene matches: 3. Germline V gives CDR1 SGDLS, CDR2 YYNGEE. The CDR3 here is CASSVGTGGQETQYF. CDR3 in DNA: TGTGCCAGCAGCGTAGGCACAGGGGGACAAGAGACCCAGTACTTC.

This clone was detected once. The rearrangement links TRBV6-1 to TRBJ2-3; 8 nucleotides align to TRBD1. The length of the CDR3 is 17 residues. CDR1 and CDR2 from the germline V gene are MNHNS and SASEGT. J was trimmed by 2 bases and V by 4 bases; bases with no gene match: 11. The CDR3 DNA reads TGTGCCAGCAGTGCGTACGAGACAGGGGCGAACACAGATACGCAGTATTTT. This translates into CASSAYETGANTDTQYF.

This clone was seen just once. As DNA, the CDR3 is TGTGCCAGCAGTCTAGGACTAGCGGGAGGAGGTTTTAGGGAGACCCAGTACTTC. Protein product: CASSLGLAGGGFRETQYF. The chain combines TRBV27 with TRBJ2-5; 14 bases are a match to TRBD2. Trimming cost V 5 bases and J 5 bases; bases outside gene matches: 13. Germline CDR1 MNHEY, CDR2 SMNVEV (reference sequence). The CDR3 loop spans 18 amino acids.

This clone occurred once. CDR3 residues: CASKEYGSYNEQFF. The CDR3 nucleotides are TGTGCCAGCAAGGAGTATGGCTCCTACAATGAGCAGTTCTTC. The chain combines TRBV25-1 with TRBJ2-1; D is ambiguous. V gave up 7 bases and J gave up 0 bases, with 10 bases separating them. This CDR3 spans 14 amino acids. Germline CDR1 MGHDK, CDR2 SYGVNS.

The chain links TRBV4-2 to TRBJ2-7; unclear D gene. The V and J ends lost 3 bases and 4 bases respectively, with 10 bases between them. This CDR3 has 13 amino acids. CDR1 is LGHNA, CDR2 YNFKEQ, per germline. The CDR3: CASSHNPEYEQYF. The CDR3 DNA sequence: TGTGCCAGCAGCCATAATCCGGAGTACGAGCAGTACTTC.

The table lists this clone with a few counts. The rearrangement uses TRBV28 and TRBJ2-7; 10 bases line up with TRBD1. The junction had 14 bases not matched to a gene; V was cut back by 5 bases and J by 7 bases. Germline V CDR1 and CDR2: MDHEN, SYDVKM. The CDR3 totals 16 residues. CDR3 residues: CASSGTGTGVYGEQYF. The CDR3 DNA reads TGTGCCAGCAGTGGCACCGGGACAGGGGTTTATGGTGAGCAGTACTTC. The full variable domain, its missing parts supplied by reference TRBV28 and TRBJ2-7, is DVKVTQSSRYLVKRTGEKVFLECVQDMDHENMFWYRQDPGLGLRLIYFSYDVKMKEKGDIPEGYSVSREKKERFSLILESASTNQTSMYLCASSGTGTGVYGEQYFGPGTRLTVT.

This clone was seen once. The V and J genes are TRBV4-3 and TRBJ1-4, with 7 positions matching TRBD1. Per germline, CDR1 LGHNA and CDR2 YSLEER. The CDR3 is 15 residues long. V was pared by 4 bases and J by 4 bases, with 6 bases of the junction left unmatched. The CDR3 region is CASSLTTGNNEKLFF. The CDR3, as DNA: TGCGCCAGCAGCCTAACGACAGGGAATAATGAAAAACTGTTTTTT.

This chain uses TRBV14 with TRBJ2-7, with D perhaps matching TRBD2 (7 bases). The V end lost 1 base, the J end lost 5 bases, and 15 bases lay between the germline ends. Germline V gene lookup returns CDR1 SGHDN and CDR2 FVKESK. The CDR3 consists of 15 residues. The CDR3: CASSQGGGLNHEQYF. The DNA of the CDR3 is TGTGCCAGCAGCCAAGGCGGGGGCCTGAACCACGAGCAGTACTTC. The full variable domain, rest sourced from reference TRBV14 and TRBJ2-7, is EAGVTQFPSHSVIEKGQTVTLRCDPISGHDNLYWYRRVMGKEIKFLLHFVKESKQDESGMPNNRFLAERTGGTYSTLKVQPAELEDSGVYFCASSQGGGLNHEQYFGPGTRLTVT.

This clone has more than one count but fewer than ten. In DNA form, the CDR3 reads TGTGCCAGCAGCCCCGGACTAGCGGGAGTTTGGAAGGAGACCCAGTACTTC. Translating gives CASSPGLAGVWKETQYF. The chain joins TRBV28 to TRBJ2-5; 13 nucleotides match TRBD2. The CDR3 loop spans 17 amino acids. Germline V gives CDR1 MDHEN, CDR2 SYDVKM. Unmatched junction bases numbered 12, after V lost 6 bases and J lost 5 bases.

This chain joins TRBV5-1 and TRBJ1-2; D unclear. The CDR3 length is 13 residues. Trimming removed 1 base from V and 7 bases from J, with 11 bases in between. Germline V CDR1 and CDR2: SGHRS, YFSETQ. The CDR3 coding sequence is TGCGCCAGCAGCTTGTACGAGTTCGGTGGCTACACCTTC. Its protein is CASSLYEFGGYTF.

This clone was found a few times. V usage is TRBV30 and J usage is TRBJ2-3, with 8 bases aligning to TRBD2. The ends lost 3 bases at V and 1 base at J; junction bases unmatched: 6. The CDR3 totals 15 residues. Germline CDR1 is GTSNPN and CDR2 is SVGIG (reference sequence). CDR3 nucleotide sequence: TGTGCCTGGAGCGATCCGGGGGGGCGCACAGATACGCAGTATTTT. It specifies CAWSDPGGRTDTQYF.

This clone occurred a few times. This CDR3 is also generated by other DNA sequences in the sample. The DNA of the CDR3 is TGTGCCAGCAGCTCACAGGGGGGCAACGAGCAGTACTTC. Protein sequence: CASSSQGGNEQYF. V is TRBV28 and J is TRBJ2-7; 8 bases are shared with TRBD1. V was clipped by 6 bases and J by 5 bases; unmatched bases: 6. The CDR3 is 13 amino acids. The germline gives CDR1 MDHEN, CDR2 SYDVKM.

This clone was found a few times. The V and J genes are TRBV6-1 and TRBJ1-5, with D unclear. CDR1 and CDR2 (germline): MNHNS, SASEGT. The CDR3 runs to 13 residues. This chain's CDR3 is CATGGISNQPQHF. The DNA for the CDR3 is TGTGCTACCGGAGGAATTAGCAATCAGCCCCAGCATTTT.

The table lists this clone with a few counts. The chain is built from TRBV6-6 and TRBJ2-2; D is ambiguous. CDR1 is MNHNY, CDR2 SVGAGI, per germline (reference sequence). The CDR3 covers 13 residues. V was trimmed by 1 base and J by 3 bases, leaving 3 bases between them. The CDR3 here is CASSYYYTGELFF. In DNA, the CDR3 is TGTGCCAGCAGTTACTACTACACCGGGGAGCTGTTTTTT.

In this sample, this clone turned up once. V and J are TRBV15 and TRBJ1-1; 8 bases fit TRBD1. Unmatched junction bases numbered 7, after V lost 5 bases and J lost 5 bases. Germline assignment: CDR1 LNHNV and CDR2 YYDKDF (reference sequence). This CDR3 has 14 residues. The CDR3 DNA reads TGTGCCACCAGCCCGGACAGGGTAGGGACTGAAGCTTTCTTT. This gives the protein CATSPDRVGTEAFF.

This chain uses TRBV5-1 with TRBJ2-7, with 7 bases that match TRBD1. The CDR3 totals 14 residues. CDR1 and CDR2 (germline): SGHRS, YFSETQ. J lost 3 bases, V lost 4 bases, and 7 bases had no gene match. The CDR3 bases are TGCGCCAGCAGCGTACAACAGGGGAACTACGAGCAGTACTTC. Protein: CASSVQQGNYEQYF.

The chain carries TRBV18 and TRBJ2-5, with 9 bases aligning to TRBD1. V trimming: 3 bases; J trimming: 7 bases; junction bases outside the gene matches: 6. CDR1 is KGHSH, CDR2 LQKENI, per germline. The CDR3 totals 14 residues. In DNA form, the CDR3 reads TGTGCCAGCTCACCCTCGACAGGGGGAGGGACCCAGTACTTC. It encodes CASSPSTGGGTQYF.